These 12 T cell receptor beta chains originate from one sample sequenced in a study of control samples from healthy donors and cancer patients (dated by TCRdb to 2018 to 2021). Receptors were amplified or captured by the immunoSEQ multiplex PCR assay. This is the immuneACCESS table as TCRdb keeps it, with only in-frame sequences that have V and J called. A part of the clones is gone; compared with another copy, unresolved V genes explain less than half, and the rest is unexplained. Recorded for this sample are approximately 230,000 clones; 82% of them occurred a single time. Together, the top ten hold about an eighth of the sample. Input material: PBMCs. The receptors originated from a woman aged 55 to 70 with lung cancer.

The sample holds a few counts of this clone. The gene calls are TRBV2 and TRBJ1-5; the D is unclear. V lost 7 bases and J lost 12, with 19 bases in between. Germline CDR1 is SNHLY and CDR2 is FYNNEI. This CDR3 is 13 amino acids long. The CDR3 DNA reads as TGTGCCAGCACAGACGGCCCAGAGAGAAACCAGCATTTT. Its translation is CASTDGPERNQHF.

The chain carries TRBV15 and TRBJ2-3; D not certain. This CDR3 is built from 17 residues. The germline gives CDR1 LNHNV, CDR2 YYDKDF (reference sequence). Deletions cut 1 base from V and 0 bases from J, with 14 bases between. CDR3 coding DNA: TGTGCCACCAGCAGAGGTCTACTTTCGCATAGCACAGATACGCAGTATTTT. Amino acids: CATSRGLLSHSTDTQYF.

This clone was seen only once. The chain has TRBV20-1 and TRBJ2-1; the D gene is possibly TRBD1 (6 bases). There are 10 residues in the CDR3. Germline loops: CDR1 DFQATT, CDR2 SNEGSKA (reference sequence). The CDR3 DNA sequence: TGCAGGCCCACAGGGAATGAGCAGTTCTTC. This sequence encodes CRPTGNEQFF.

The rearrangement joins TRBV10-1 to TRBJ1-3; 10 nucleotides align to TRBD1. The CDR3 has 15 amino acids. J lost 0 bases, V lost 6 bases, and 2 bases had no gene match. Germline values: CDR1 WNHNN, CDR2 SYGVQD (reference sequence). The CDR3 reads CASRDRGSSGNTIYF. For the CDR3, the DNA is TGCGCCAGCAGGGACAGGGGGAGCTCTGGAAACACCATATATTTT.

This chain joins TRBV11-2 and TRBJ1-4; D gene ambiguous. Germline CDR1 and CDR2: SGHAT and FQNNGV. This CDR3 spans 15 amino acids. With 1 base removed from V and 3 bases from J, the gap between germline ends came to 9 bases. CDR3 region: CASSLVGVPNEKLFF. The DNA of the CDR3 is TGTGCCAGCAGCTTAGTCGGGGTTCCTAATGAAAAACTGTTTTTT.

This clone has a handful of counts. This chain joins TRBV19 and TRBJ1-3; 7 nucleotides match TRBD1. Germline assignment: CDR1 LNHDA and CDR2 SQIVND (reference sequence). V lost 5 bases and J lost 2; bases outside the gene matches: 12. This CDR3 region has 17 residues. The CDR3 here is CASSPTTGRRPGNTIYF. The CDR3 nucleotides read TGTGCCAGTAGTCCAACGACAGGGCGGAGGCCTGGAAACACCATATATTTT.

V usage is TRBV2 and J usage is TRBJ1-6, with TRBD1 matching over 7 bases. The V and J ends lost 6 bases and 11 bases, in that order; junction bases with no gene match: 7. The CDR3 covers 13 residues. Looked up from germline, CDR1 is SNHLY and CDR2 is FYNNEI. The CDR3, as DNA: TGTGCCAGCAGCACGACAGGGCGAACACCCCTCCACTTT. Protein sequence: CASSTTGRTPLHF.

The CDR3 protein is CASSVGRRGGRASYNEQFF. In DNA form, the CDR3 reads TGTGCCAGCAGTGTGGGTCGGCGGGGGGGCCGCGCGTCCTACAATGAGCAGTTCTTC. This chain joins TRBV2 and TRBJ2-1; 9 positions agree with TRBD2. The length of the CDR3 is 19 residues. The germline V gene encodes CDR1 SNHLY and CDR2 FYNNEI. After removal of 4 bases from V and 1 base from J, the junction contained 14 bases not matched to a gene.

The chain uses TRBV12-3 or TRBV12-4 and TRBJ2-3; 8 nucleotides match TRBD1. The junction had 0 bases not matched to a gene; V was cut back by 1 base and J by 6 bases. The CDR3 has 13 residues. DNA for the CDR3: TGTGCCAGCAGTTTAGGGACAGGGGATACGCAGTATTTT. It specifies CASSLGTGDTQYF.

This chain joins TRBV19 and TRBJ1-2; possibly TRBD1 for D (5 bases). The CDR3 consists of 16 residues. V lost 9 bases and J lost 7, with 27 bases in between. CDR1 LNHDA and CDR2 SQIVND come from the germline V gene (reference sequence). The CDR3 loop reads CASGLKLITPGGGYTF. CDR3 bases: TGTGCCAGCGGTTTGAAGCTAATAACCCCCGGGGGTGGCTACACCTTC.

The chain is built from TRBV5-1 and TRBJ1-1; unclear D gene. The V gene's germline CDR1 is SGHRS and CDR2 YFSETQ. The CDR3 runs to 13 residues. Trimming cost V 5 bases and J 4 bases, with 12 bases left between them. The chain's CDR3 is CASRSSLSTEAFF. The CDR3, as DNA: TGCGCCAGCAGATCGAGTTTAAGCACTGAAGCTTTCTTT.

The V call is TRBV27, the J call TRBJ2-3; 8 bases line up with TRBD1. The germline gives CDR1 MNHEY, CDR2 SMNVEV (reference sequence). The length of the CDR3 is 14 residues. With V trimmed by 6 bases and J by 4 bases, 6 bases remained unmatched. CDR3 protein: CASSGQGEPDTQYF. CDR3 DNA: TGTGCCAGCAGCGGACAGGGAGAGCCAGATACGCAGTATTTT.